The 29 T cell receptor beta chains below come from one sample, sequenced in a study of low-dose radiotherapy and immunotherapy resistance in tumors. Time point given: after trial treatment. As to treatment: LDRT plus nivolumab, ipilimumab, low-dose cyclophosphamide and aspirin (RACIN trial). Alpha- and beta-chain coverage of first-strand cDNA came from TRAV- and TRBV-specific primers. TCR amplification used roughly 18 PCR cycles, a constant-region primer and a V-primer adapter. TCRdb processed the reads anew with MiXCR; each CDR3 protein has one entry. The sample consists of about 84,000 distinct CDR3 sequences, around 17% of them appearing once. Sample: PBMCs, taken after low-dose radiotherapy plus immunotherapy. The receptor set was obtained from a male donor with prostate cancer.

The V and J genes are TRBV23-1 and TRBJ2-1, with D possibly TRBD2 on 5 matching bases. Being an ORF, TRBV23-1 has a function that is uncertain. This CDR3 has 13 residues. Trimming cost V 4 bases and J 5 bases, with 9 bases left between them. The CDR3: CASSLEGDNEQFF. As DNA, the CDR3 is TGCGCCAGCAGTCTCGAGGGAGACAATGAGCAGTTCTTC.

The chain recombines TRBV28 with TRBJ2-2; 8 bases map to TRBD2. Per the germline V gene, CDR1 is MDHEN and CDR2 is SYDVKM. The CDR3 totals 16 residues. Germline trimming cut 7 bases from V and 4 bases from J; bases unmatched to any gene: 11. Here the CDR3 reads CASTESSGSGTGELFF. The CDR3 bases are TGTGCCAGCACCGAGTCAAGCGGGAGCGGCACCGGGGAGCTGTTTTTT.

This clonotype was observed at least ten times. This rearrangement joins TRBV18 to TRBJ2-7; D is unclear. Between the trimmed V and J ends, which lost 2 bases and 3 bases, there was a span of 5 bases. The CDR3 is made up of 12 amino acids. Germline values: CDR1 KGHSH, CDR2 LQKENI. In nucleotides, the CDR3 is TGTGCCAGCTCACCAACGGACTACGAGCAGTACTTC. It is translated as CASSPTDYEQYF.

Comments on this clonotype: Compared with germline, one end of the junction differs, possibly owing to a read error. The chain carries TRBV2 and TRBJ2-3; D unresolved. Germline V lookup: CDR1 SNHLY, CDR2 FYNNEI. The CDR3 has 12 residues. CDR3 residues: CASREEVDTQYF. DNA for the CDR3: TGTGCCAGCAGGGAAGAAGTAGATACGCAGTATTTT.

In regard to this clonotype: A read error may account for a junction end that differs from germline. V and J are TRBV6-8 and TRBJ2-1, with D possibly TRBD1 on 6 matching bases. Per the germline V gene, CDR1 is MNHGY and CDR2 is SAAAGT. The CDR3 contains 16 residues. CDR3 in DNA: TGTGCCAGCCGGTCACTCGGCACAGGGACCTACGATGAGCAGTTCTTC. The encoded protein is CASRSLGTGTYDEQFF.

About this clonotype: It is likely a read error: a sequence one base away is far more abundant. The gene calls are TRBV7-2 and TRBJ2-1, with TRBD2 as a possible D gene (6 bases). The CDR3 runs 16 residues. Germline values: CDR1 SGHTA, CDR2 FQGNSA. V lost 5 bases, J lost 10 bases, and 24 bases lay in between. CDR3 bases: TGTGCCAGCAGCACCGACGGAGGGATTATGTCCTACGAGCAGTTCTTC. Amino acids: CASSTDGGIMSYEQFF.

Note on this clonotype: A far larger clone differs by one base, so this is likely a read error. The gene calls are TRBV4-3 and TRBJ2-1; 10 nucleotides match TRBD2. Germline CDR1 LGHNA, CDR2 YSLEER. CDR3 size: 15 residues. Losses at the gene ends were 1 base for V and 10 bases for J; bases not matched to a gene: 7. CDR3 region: CASSQGASGGYEQFF. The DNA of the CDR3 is TGCGCCAGCAGCCAAGGGGCTAGCGGGGGCTACGAGCAGTTCTTC.

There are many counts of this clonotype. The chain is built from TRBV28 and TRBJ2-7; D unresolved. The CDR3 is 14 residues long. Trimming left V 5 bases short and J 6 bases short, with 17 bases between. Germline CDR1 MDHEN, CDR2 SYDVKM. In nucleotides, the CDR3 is TGTGCCAGCAGTCCAACCACAATTCCAGGCGAGCAGTACTTC. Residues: CASSPTTIPGEQYF.

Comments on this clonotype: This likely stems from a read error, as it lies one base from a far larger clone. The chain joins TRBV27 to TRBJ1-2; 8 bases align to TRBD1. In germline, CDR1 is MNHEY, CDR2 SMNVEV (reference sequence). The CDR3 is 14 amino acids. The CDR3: CASSSRQGFYGDTF. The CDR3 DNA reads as TGTGCCAGCAGTTCCCGACAGGGGTTCTATGGCGACACCTTC.

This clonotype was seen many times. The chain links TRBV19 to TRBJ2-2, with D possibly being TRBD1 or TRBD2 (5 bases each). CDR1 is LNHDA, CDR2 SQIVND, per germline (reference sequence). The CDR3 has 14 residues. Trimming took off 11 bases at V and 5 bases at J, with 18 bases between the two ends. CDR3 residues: CASSWGSGTGELFF. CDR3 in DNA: TGTGCCTCTAGTTGGGGGAGTGGAACCGGGGAGCTGTTTTTT.

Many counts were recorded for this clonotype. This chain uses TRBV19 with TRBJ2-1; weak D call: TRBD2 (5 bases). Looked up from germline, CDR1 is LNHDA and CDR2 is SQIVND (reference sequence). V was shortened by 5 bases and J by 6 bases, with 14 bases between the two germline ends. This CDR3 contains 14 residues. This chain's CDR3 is CASSPGILGNEQFF. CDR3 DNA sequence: TGTGCCAGTAGTCCCGGGATTTTGGGCAATGAGCAGTTCTTC.

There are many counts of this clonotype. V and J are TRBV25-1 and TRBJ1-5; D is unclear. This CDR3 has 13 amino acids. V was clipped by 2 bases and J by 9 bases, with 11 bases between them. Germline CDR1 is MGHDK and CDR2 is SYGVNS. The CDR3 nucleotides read TGTGCCAGCAGTGAACTCGGGTCCGGGCCCCAGCATTTT. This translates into CASSELGSGPQHF.

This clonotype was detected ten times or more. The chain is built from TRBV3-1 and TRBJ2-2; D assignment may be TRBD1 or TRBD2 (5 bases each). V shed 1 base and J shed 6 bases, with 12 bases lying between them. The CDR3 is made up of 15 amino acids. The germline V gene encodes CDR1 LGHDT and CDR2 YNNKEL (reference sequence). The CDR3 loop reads CASSQVSGSPGELFF. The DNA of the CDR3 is TGTGCCAGCAGCCAAGTTTCAGGGAGTCCCGGGGAGCTGTTTTTT.

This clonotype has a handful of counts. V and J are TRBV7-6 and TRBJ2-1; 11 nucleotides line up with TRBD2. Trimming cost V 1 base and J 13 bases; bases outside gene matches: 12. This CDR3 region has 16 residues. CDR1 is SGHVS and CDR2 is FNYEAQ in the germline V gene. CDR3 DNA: TGTGCCAGCAGCTTAGGATCAGGTACTAGCGGGAGTACCCAGTTCTTC. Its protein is CASSLGSGTSGSTQFF.

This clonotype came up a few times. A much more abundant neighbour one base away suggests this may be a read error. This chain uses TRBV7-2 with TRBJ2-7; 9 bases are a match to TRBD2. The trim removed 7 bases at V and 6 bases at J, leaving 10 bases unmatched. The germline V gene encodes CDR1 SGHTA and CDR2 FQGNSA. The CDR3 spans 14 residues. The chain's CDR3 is CASIEGLAAPEQYF. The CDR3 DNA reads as TGTGCCAGCATCGAGGGACTAGCCGCTCCCGAGCAGTACTTC.

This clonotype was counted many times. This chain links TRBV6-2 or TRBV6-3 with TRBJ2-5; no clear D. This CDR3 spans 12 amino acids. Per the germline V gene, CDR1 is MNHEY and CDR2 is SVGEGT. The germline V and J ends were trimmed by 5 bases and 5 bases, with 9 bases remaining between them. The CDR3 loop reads CASSIIAETQYF. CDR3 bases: TGTGCCAGCAGTATCATCGCCGAGACCCAGTACTTC.

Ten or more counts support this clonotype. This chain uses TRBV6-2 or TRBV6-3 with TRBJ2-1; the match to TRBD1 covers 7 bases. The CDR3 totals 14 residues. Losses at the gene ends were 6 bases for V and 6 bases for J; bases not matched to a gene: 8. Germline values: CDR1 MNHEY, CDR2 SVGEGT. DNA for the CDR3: TGTGCCAGCAGGAGAGACAGGGATTCCAATGAGCAGTTCTTC. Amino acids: CASRRDRDSNEQFF.

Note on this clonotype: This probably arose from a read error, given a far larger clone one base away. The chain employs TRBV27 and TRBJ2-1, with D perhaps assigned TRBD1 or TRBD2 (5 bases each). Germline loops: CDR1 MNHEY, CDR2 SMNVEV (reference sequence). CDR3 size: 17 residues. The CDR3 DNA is TGTGCCACCAGTGATCGGGGTGTTGGACAACAAAACAATGAGCAGTTCTTC. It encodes CATSDRGVGQQNNEQFF.

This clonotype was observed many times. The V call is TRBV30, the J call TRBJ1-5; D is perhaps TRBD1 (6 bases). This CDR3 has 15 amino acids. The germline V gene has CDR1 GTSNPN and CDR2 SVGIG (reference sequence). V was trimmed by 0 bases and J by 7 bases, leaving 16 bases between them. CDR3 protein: CAWSVSPGVIQPQHF. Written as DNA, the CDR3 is TGTGCCTGGAGTGTATCCCCAGGGGTAATCCAGCCCCAGCATTTT.

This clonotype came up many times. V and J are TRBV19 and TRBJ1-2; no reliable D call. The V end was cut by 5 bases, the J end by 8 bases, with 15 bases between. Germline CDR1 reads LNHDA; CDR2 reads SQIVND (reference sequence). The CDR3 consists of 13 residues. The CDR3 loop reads CASSAGNLDGYTF. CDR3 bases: TGTGCCAGTAGTGCGGGGAATCTGGACGGCTACACCTTC. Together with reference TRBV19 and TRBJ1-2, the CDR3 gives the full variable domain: DGGITQSPKYLFRKEGQNVTLSCEQNLNHDAMYWYRQDPGQGLRLIYYSQIVNDFQKGDIAEGYSVSREKKESFPLTVTSAQKNPTAFYLCASSAGNLDGYTFGSGTRLTVV.

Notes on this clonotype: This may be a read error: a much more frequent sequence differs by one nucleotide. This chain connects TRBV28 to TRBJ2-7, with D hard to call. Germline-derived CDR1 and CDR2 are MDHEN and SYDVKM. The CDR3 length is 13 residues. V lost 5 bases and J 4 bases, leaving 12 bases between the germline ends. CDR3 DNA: TGTGCCAGCAGTCCCACTGTTGGGTACGAGCAGTACTTC. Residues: CASSPTVGYEQYF.

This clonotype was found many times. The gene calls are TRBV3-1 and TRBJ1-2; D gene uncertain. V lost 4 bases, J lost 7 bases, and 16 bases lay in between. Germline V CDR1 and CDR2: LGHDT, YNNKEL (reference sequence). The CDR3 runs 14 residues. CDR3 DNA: TGTGCCAGCAGCCTAAAGATGGCCATCTTTGGCTACACCTTC. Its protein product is CASSLKMAIFGYTF.

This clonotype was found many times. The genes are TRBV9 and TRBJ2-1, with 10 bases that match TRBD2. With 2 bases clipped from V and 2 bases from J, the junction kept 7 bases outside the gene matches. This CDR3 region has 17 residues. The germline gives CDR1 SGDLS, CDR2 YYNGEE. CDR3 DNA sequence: TGTGCCAGCAGCGTTGGGACTAGCGCTCGTCCCTACAATGAGCAGTTCTTC. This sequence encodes CASSVGTSARPYNEQFF.

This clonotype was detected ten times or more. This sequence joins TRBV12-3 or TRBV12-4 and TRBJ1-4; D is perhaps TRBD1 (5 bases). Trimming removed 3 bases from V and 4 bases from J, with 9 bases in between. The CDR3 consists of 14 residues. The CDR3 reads CASSLRGNNEKLFF. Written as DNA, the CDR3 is TGTGCCAGCAGTTTGCGGGGGAATAATGAAAAACTGTTTTTT.

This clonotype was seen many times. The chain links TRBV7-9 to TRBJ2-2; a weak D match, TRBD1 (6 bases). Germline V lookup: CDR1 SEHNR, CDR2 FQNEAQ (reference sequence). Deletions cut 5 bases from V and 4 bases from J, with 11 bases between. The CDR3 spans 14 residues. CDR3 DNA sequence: TGTGCCAGCAGCCAACAGGGTTTCACCGGGGAGCTGTTTTTT. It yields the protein CASSQQGFTGELFF.

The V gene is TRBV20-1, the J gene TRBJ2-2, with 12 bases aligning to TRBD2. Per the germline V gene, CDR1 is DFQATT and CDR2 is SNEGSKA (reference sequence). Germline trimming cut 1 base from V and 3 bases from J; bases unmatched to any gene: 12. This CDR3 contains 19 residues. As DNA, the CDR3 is TGCAGTGCTAGAGGGGAGCGGCTAGCGGGAGGGCTGTACACCGGGGAGCTGTTTTTT. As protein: CSARGERLAGGLYTGELFF.

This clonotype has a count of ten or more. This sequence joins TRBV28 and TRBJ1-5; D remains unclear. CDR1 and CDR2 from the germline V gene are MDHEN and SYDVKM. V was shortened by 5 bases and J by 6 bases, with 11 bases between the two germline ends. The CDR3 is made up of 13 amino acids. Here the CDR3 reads CASSGWASQPQHF. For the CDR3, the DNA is TGTGCCAGCAGTGGGTGGGCCAGTCAGCCCCAGCATTTT. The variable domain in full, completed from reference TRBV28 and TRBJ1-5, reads DVKVTQSSRYLVKRTGEKVFLECVQDMDHENMFWYRQDPGLGLRLIYFSYDVKMKEKGDIPEGYSVSREKKERFSLILESASTNQTSMYLCASSGWASQPQHFGDGTRLSIL.

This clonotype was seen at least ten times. In nucleotides, the CDR3 is TGTGCCAGCAGCTTAAAGGCGGGTTCCTACAATGAGCAGTTCTTC. Its protein product is CASSLKAGSYNEQFF. The gene calls are TRBV7-2 and TRBJ2-1; tentative D call: TRBD2 (5 bases). CDR1 is SGHTA, CDR2 FQGNSA, per germline. V was clipped by 2 bases and J by 1 base, with 9 bases between them. CDR3 length: 15 amino acids.

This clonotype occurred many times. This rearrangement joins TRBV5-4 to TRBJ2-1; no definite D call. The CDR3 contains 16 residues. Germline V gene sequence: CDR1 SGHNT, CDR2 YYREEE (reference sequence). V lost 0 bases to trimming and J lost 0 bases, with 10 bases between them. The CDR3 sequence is CASSLVGGSSYNEQFF. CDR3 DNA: TGTGCCAGCAGCTTGGTTGGCGGTAGCTCCTACAATGAGCAGTTCTTC.